What follows are 11 T cell receptor beta chains derived from one specimen sequenced in a study of spatial heterogeneity in lung cancer. Time point described: sample taken at primary tumor resection. Extraction of whole RNA from tumor, nontumor lung or frozen PBMC preceded unsorted sequencing. TCRdb reprocessed the 5' RACE reads with MiXCR, giving one entry per CDR3 protein. The sample holds about 40,000 distinct CDR3 sequences, 4% to 6% seen once. The sample in question was PBMCs, obtained at surgery. These receptors were collected from a female donor with early-stage non-small cell lung cancer.

In this sample, this clonotype turned up many times. The V and J genes are TRBV7-8 and TRBJ2-3; the D gene could be TRBD1 or TRBD2 (6 bases each). V lost 8 bases to trimming and J lost 3 bases, with 21 bases between them. Germline-derived CDR1 and CDR2 are SGHVS and FQNEAQ. There are 16 residues in the CDR3. The CDR3 nucleotides are TGTGCCAGCGTCGGTGTTGGGGGGCGGAGGACAGATACGCAGTATTTT. It is translated as CASVGVGGRRTDTQYF.

The sample holds many counts of this clonotype. The chain combines TRBV7-8 with TRBJ1-2, with 9 bases matching TRBD1. The germline V gene has CDR1 SGHVS and CDR2 FQNEAQ. The CDR3 is 15 amino acids. V lost 5 bases to trimming and J lost 4 bases; unmatched junction nucleotides: 8. The CDR3 DNA follows: TGTGCCAGCAGCCCACGGACAGGGGAGGCCTATGGCTACACCTTC. This sequence encodes CASSPRTGEAYGYTF.

This clonotype was observed at least ten times. The rearrangement uses TRBV30 and TRBJ1-5, with 7 bases matching TRBD1. Germline CDR1 is GTSNPN and CDR2 is SVGIG (reference sequence). There are 15 residues in the CDR3. The trim removed 0 bases at V and 7 bases at J, leaving 9 bases unmatched. The CDR3 DNA sequence: TGTGCCTGGAGTGTAGCGGACAGGAGGGACCAGCCCCAGCATTTT. This encodes CAWSVADRRDQPQHF.

This clonotype occurred many times. The V call is TRBV9, the J call TRBJ2-7; D uncertain. The CDR3 consists of 12 residues. Germline loops: CDR1 SGDLS, CDR2 YYNGEE. Between the trimmed V and J ends, which lost 1 base and 5 bases, there was a span of 7 bases. The CDR3 region has the DNA TGTGCCAGCAGCGTAACCGGCGACGAGCAGTACTTC. Protein: CASSVTGDEQYF.

The sample holds a few counts of this clonotype. The V call is TRBV9, the J call TRBJ2-7; possibly TRBD1 for D (6 bases). In germline, CDR1 is SGDLS, CDR2 YYNGEE. CDR3 length: 14 amino acids. Deletions cut 4 bases from V and 5 bases from J, with 16 bases between. The CDR3 is CASSPLGQSDEQYF. Written as DNA, the CDR3 is TGTGCCAGCAGCCCGCTCGGACAGTCCGACGAGCAGTACTTC. Full variable domain (missing parts from reference TRBV9 and TRBJ2-7): DSGVTQTPKHLITATGQRVTLRCSPRSGDLSVYWYQQSLDQGLQFLIQYYNGEERAKGNILERFSAQQFPDLHSELNLSSLELGDSALYFCASSPLGQSDEQYFGPGTRLTVT.

There are many counts of this clonotype. The chain recombines TRBV9 with TRBJ2-3; 10 nucleotides line up with TRBD2. The CDR3 is 15 residues long. Germline CDR1 and CDR2: SGDLS and YYNGEE. With V trimmed by 4 bases and J by 2 bases, 4 bases remained unmatched. CDR3 amino acids: CASSPSGGATDTQYF. The CDR3 DNA reads TGTGCCAGCAGCCCGAGCGGGGGGGCCACAGATACGCAGTATTTT.

This clonotype showed up many times. The V call is TRBV6-2 or TRBV6-3, the J call TRBJ1-6; no definite D call. V shed 2 bases and J shed 5 bases, with 10 bases lying between them. This CDR3 spans 15 amino acids. CDR1 is MNHEY, CDR2 SVGEGT, per germline. CDR3 in DNA: TGTGCCAGCAGTTACGGCGCTTTAGATAATTCACCCCTCCACTTT. It specifies CASSYGALDNSPLHF.

This clonotype occurred a few times. The V call is TRBV11-2, the J call TRBJ2-5; D is unresolved. This CDR3 is built from 14 residues. V dropped 0 bases and J dropped 6 bases, with 11 bases sitting between them. The germline CDR1 and CDR2 sequences are SGHAT and FQNNGV. The CDR3 DNA reads TGTGCCAGCAGCTTAGATCCGGTGGTAAAGACCCAGTACTTC. Its translation is CASSLDPVVKTQYF.

This clonotype was seen at least ten times. The CDR3 sequence is CASSLSGRPEAFF. The CDR3 DNA follows: TGCGCCAGCAGCCTTTCGGGCCGGCCTGAAGCTTTCTTT. This chain joins TRBV5-1 and TRBJ1-1; the D is unclear. The CDR3 is 13 amino acids. CDR1 is SGHRS, CDR2 YFSETQ, per germline. V was trimmed by 4 bases and J by 6 bases, leaving 13 bases between them.

The chain carries TRBV2 and TRBJ1-2; D possibly corresponds to TRBD1 (6 bases). Germline assignment: CDR1 SNHLY and CDR2 FYNNEI. V was shortened by 5 bases and J by 4 bases, with 17 bases between the two germline ends. The CDR3 runs 15 residues. CDR3 residues: CASSPQGGSSYGYTF. CDR3 nucleotides: TGTGCCAGCAGTCCCCAAGGGGGTAGTAGCTATGGCTACACCTTC.

This clonotype occurred many times. V and J are TRBV4-2 and TRBJ1-2, with D perhaps TRBD1 (6 bases). Trimming removed 0 bases from V and 3 bases from J, with 14 bases in between. CDR3 length: 16 amino acids. Per germline, CDR1 LGHNA and CDR2 YNFKEQ. The CDR3 DNA is TGTGCCAGCAGCCAAGATTATAACGGGGGCGACTATGGCTACACCTTC. Its protein product is CASSQDYNGGDYGYTF.